A single sample gave rise to the 16 T cell receptor beta chains below, sequenced in a study of blood T cell repertoires in COVID-19. TCRdb's copy holds only in-frame clones and misses some; the assay was immunoSEQ multiplex PCR. The sample yields tens of thousands of clones, less than 85% seen once. Source material: peripheral blood. Every receptor here comes from a woman aged 80 or over with acute or convalescent COVID-19.

The V call is TRBV11-2, the J call TRBJ2-5, with 8 bases identical to TRBD2. Germline V gene lookup returns CDR1 SGHAT and CDR2 FQNNGV. V lost 0 bases and J lost 7; bases outside the gene matches: 7. This CDR3 spans 15 amino acids. In DNA form, the CDR3 reads TGTGCCAGCAGCTTAGAGACGGGAGGGCCGGTGACCCAGTACTTC. Its protein is CASSLETGGPVTQYF.

The V and J genes are TRBV5-8 and TRBJ2-5, with 14 nucleotides matching TRBD2. This CDR3 contains 16 residues. J gave up 1 base and V 4 bases, and 3 bases lay outside the gene matches. CDR1 is SGHTS, CDR2 YDEGEE, per germline. The CDR3 is CASSPGTSGGQETQYF. In DNA, the CDR3 is TGTGCCAGCAGCCCCGGGACTAGCGGGGGCCAAGAGACCCAGTACTTC.

This clone was seen only once. The gene calls are TRBV5-1 and TRBJ2-2; 12 bases map to TRBD2. Germline CDR1 SGHRS, CDR2 YFSETQ. The length of the CDR3 is 18 residues. Trimming removed 0 bases from V and 2 bases from J; junction bases left unmatched: 5. CDR3: CASSLEASGRGNTGELFF. The CDR3 DNA is TGCGCCAGCAGCTTGGAGGCTAGCGGGAGGGGAAACACCGGGGAGCTGTTTTTT. Filled out from reference TRBV5-1 and TRBJ2-2, the complete variable domain reads KAGVTQTPRYLIKTRGQQVTLSCSPISGHRSVSWYQQTPGQGLQFLFEYFSETQRNKGNFPGRFSGRQFSNSRSEMNVSTLELGDSALYLCASSLEASGRGNTGELFFGEGSRLTVL.

In this sample, this clone turned up a few times. The chain couples TRBV7-2 to TRBJ2-7, with TRBD1 as a possible D gene (6 bases). The CDR3 spans 13 residues. Trimming cost V 5 bases and J 3 bases, with 11 bases left between them. Germline V gives CDR1 SGHTA, CDR2 FQGNSA. CDR3 coding DNA: TGTGCCAGCAGCAACCGGGACAACTACGAGCAGTACTTC. Its translation: CASSNRDNYEQYF.

The chain recombines TRBV10-1 with TRBJ2-7; 8 bases match TRBD1. This CDR3 region has 14 residues. Germline CDR1 WNHNN, CDR2 SYGVQD (reference sequence). V shed 2 bases and J 2 bases; nucleotides not matched to a gene: 2. This chain's CDR3 is CASSERTGTYEQYF. In DNA form, the CDR3 reads TGCGCCAGCAGTGAGAGGACAGGGACCTACGAGCAGTACTTC.

V gene TRBV5-1 combines with J gene TRBJ2-5, with TRBD2 matching over 7 bases. Germline assignment: CDR1 SGHRS and CDR2 YFSETQ. This CDR3 has 15 amino acids. The J segment lost 4 bases and the V segment lost 1 base, leaving 7 bases of the junction unmatched. The CDR3 reads CASSLKGLPSETQYF. The CDR3 nucleotides are TGCGCCAGCAGCTTGAAGGGACTACCTTCAGAGACCCAGTACTTC.

This clone showed up just a few times. CDR3 sequence (DNA): TGTGCCAGCAGCTTATTGGGACTAGCGAACGGGGAGCTGTTTTTT. Its translation is CASSLLGLANGELFF. This chain connects TRBV7-6 to TRBJ2-2; 10 nucleotides align to TRBD2. J was trimmed by 7 bases and V by 2 bases; bases with no gene match: 4. In germline, CDR1 is SGHVS, CDR2 FNYEAQ. The CDR3 has 15 residues.

The rearrangement uses TRBV6-6 and TRBJ1-2; weak D call: TRBD1 (5 bases). Germline-derived CDR1 and CDR2 are MNHNY and SVGAGI (reference sequence). The length of the CDR3 is 13 residues. V lost 7 bases and J 2 bases, leaving 11 bases between the germline ends. CDR3: CASTETENYGYTF. CDR3 DNA sequence: TGTGCCAGCACCGAGACAGAAAACTATGGCTACACCTTC.

This chain connects TRBV24-1 to TRBJ2-1; tentative D call: TRBD2 (6 bases). Germline V gene data show CDR1 as KGHDR and CDR2 as SFDVKD. V lost 3 bases, J lost 2 bases, and 10 bases lay in between. The length of the CDR3 is 15 residues. The CDR3, as DNA: TGTGCCACCAGTGATCCCCGGACTACCTACAATGAGCAGTTCTTC. The encoded protein is CATSDPRTTYNEQFF.

The chain employs TRBV3-1 (or the pseudogene TRBV3-2) and TRBJ2-1; D is undetermined. V was pared by 4 bases and J by 2 bases, with 6 bases between. CDR1 and CDR2 from the germline V gene are LGHDT and YNNKEL (reference sequence). This CDR3 has 13 residues. CDR3 in amino acids: CASSPPAYNEQFF. The CDR3 DNA is TGTGCCAGCAGCCCGCCGGCCTACAATGAGCAGTTCTTC.

The CDR3 protein is CASSTSGRVTDTQYF. The CDR3, as DNA: TGCGCCAGCAGCACTAGCGGGAGGGTCACAGATACGCAGTATTTT. The chain links TRBV5-1 to TRBJ2-3; 13 bases fit TRBD2. Losses at the gene ends were 4 bases for V and 2 bases for J; bases not matched to a gene: 1. CDR1 SGHRS and CDR2 YFSETQ come from the germline V gene. There are 15 residues in the CDR3.

V and J are TRBV25-1 and TRBJ2-2, with 10 bases fitting TRBD2. The CDR3 has 15 residues. The germline V gene encodes CDR1 MGHDK and CDR2 SYGVNS. V dropped 2 bases and J dropped 4; count of bases not matched to a gene: 1. The CDR3 loop reads CASSERTSGTGELFF. The DNA of the CDR3 is TGTGCCAGCAGTGAACGGACTAGCGGCACCGGGGAGCTGTTTTTT.

The J gene is TRBJ2-5, the V gene TRBV18; D is possibly TRBD1 (6 bases). Trimming shortened V by 3 bases and J by 2 bases, and 10 bases separated the two germline ends. CDR1 is KGHSH, CDR2 LQKENI, per germline. The CDR3 runs to 14 residues. The CDR3 DNA reads as TGTGCCAGCTCACCCCAAACAGGGCAAGAGACCCAGTACTTC. Protein: CASSPQTGQETQYF. Full variable domain (remainder filled in from reference TRBV18 and TRBJ2-5): NAGVMQNPRHLVRRRGQEARLRCSPMKGHSHVYWYRQLPEEGLKFMVYLQKENIIDESGMPKERFSAEFPKEGPSILRIQQVVRGDSAAYFCASSPQTGQETQYFGPGTRLLVL.

The V gene is TRBV16, the J gene TRBJ2-2, with a weak D call TRBD1 (6 bases). V gave up 4 bases and J gave up 2 bases, with 11 bases separating them. The germline gives CDR1 KGHSY, CDR2 FQNENV. This CDR3 spans 15 amino acids. In DNA form, the CDR3 reads TGTGCCAGCAGCCCCTCAGGGGTTAACACCGGGGAGCTGTTTTTT. Its protein product is CASSPSGVNTGELFF. Drawing the rest from reference TRBV16 and TRBJ2-2, the complete variable domain is GEEVAQTPKHLVRGEGQKAKLYCAPIKGHSYVFWYQQVLKNEFKFLISFQNENVFDETGMPKERFSAKCLPNSPCSLEIQATKLEDSAVYFCASSPSGVNTGELFFGEGSRLTVL.

This chain connects TRBV10-1 to TRBJ2-3; the D gene is possibly TRBD1 (7 bases). The CDR3 spans 16 residues. From germline, CDR1 is WNHNN and CDR2 SYGVQD (reference sequence). V was clipped by 6 bases and J by 4 bases, with 20 bases between them. CDR3 sequence (DNA): TGCGCCAGCAGGGCCAGGGGGGACCCCTGCCCAGATACGCAGTATTTT. It translates to CASRARGDPCPDTQYF.

The chain employs TRBV6-5 and TRBJ2-7; 10 nucleotides align to TRBD1. Unmatched junction bases numbered 5, after V lost 6 bases and J lost 0 bases. CDR3 length: 15 amino acids. CDR1 is MNHEY and CDR2 is SVGAGI in the germline V gene. CDR3 protein: CASRLRDRGSYEQYF. The CDR3 coding sequence is TGTGCCAGCAGACTTCGGGACAGGGGCTCCTACGAGCAGTACTTC.